This T cell receptor beta chain was obtained from a study of T cell responses to AZD1222 COVID-19 vaccine. General study findings and limits: Vaccine-associated CD4 TCRs spanned spike, dominant at 160-218 and 743-854.

This CDR3 comprises 13 residues. V lost 8 bases and J lost 0, with 11 bases in between. Germline V gene sequence: CDR1 GTSNPN, CDR2 SVGIG (reference sequence). A note on this clone: The antigen remains unidentified.

The method was immunoSEQ multiplex PCR; TCRdb's version includes in-frame clones alone and lacks a portion of them. The sample includes fewer than 90,000 clones, 86% of them seen just once. Recipients boosted at about 4 weeks or about 12 weeks are pooled. The chain joins TRBV30 to TRBJ1-3; the D is unclear. This receptor was obtained from an adult who received the AZD1222 COVID-19 vaccine. Sequences were derived from peripheral blood, sampled 28 days after the second AZD1222 dose. The CDR3 sequence: CARSEGSGNTIYF. CDR3 DNA: TGTGCCCGCAGTGAAGGCTCTGGAAACACCATATATTTT. The variable domain in full, with the rest retrieved from reference TRBV30 and TRBJ1-3, is SQTIHQWPATLVQPVGSPLSLECTVEGTSNPNLYWYRQAAGRGLQLLFYSVGIGQISSEVPQNLSASRPQDRQFILSSKKLLLSDSGFYLCARSEGSGNTIYFGEGSWLTVV.